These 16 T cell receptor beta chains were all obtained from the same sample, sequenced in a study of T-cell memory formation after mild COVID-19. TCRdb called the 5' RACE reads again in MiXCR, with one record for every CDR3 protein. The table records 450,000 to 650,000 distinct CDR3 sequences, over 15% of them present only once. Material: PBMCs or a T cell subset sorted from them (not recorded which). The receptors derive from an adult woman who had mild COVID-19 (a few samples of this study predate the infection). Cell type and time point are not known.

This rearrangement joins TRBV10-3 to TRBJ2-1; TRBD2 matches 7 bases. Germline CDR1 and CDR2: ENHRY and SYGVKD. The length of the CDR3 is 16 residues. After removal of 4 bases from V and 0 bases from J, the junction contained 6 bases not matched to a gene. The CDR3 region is CAISASGTSSYNEQFF. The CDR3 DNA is TGTGCCATCAGTGCGAGCGGGACGAGCTCCTACAATGAGCAGTTCTTC.

The CDR3 protein is CASGLSIQETQYF. CDR3 in DNA: TGTGCTAGTGGTTTGAGCATTCAAGAGACCCAGTACTTC. The chain carries TRBV12-5 and TRBJ2-5; D gene unclear. Per the germline V gene, CDR1 is LGHNT and CDR2 is FRNRAP. The CDR3 loop spans 13 amino acids. V was shortened by 2 bases and J by 2 bases, with 6 bases between the two germline ends.

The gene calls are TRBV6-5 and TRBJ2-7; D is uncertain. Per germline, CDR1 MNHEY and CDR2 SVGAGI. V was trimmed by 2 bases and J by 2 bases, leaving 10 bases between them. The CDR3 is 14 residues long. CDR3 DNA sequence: TGTGCCAGCAGTTACGTCCTCCGCCCCTACGAGCAGTACTTC. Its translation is CASSYVLRPYEQYF.

The CDR3: CASSGGTGRREAKTGELFF. CDR3 coding DNA: TGTGCCAGCAGTGGTGGGACAGGGAGGAGGGAAGCAAAGACCGGGGAGCTGTTTTTT. The chain recombines TRBV6-5 with TRBJ2-2, with 9 bases lining up with TRBD1. The CDR3 totals 19 residues. Germline lookup yields CDR1 MNHEY and CDR2 SVGAGI. With V trimmed by 5 bases and J by 5 bases, 18 bases remained unmatched.

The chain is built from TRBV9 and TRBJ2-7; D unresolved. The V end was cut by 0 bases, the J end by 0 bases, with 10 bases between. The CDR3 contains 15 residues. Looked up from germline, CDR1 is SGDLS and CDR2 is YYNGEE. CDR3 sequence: CASSVETSDSYEQYF. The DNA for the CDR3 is TGTGCCAGCAGCGTAGAGACTTCAGACTCCTACGAGCAGTACTTC.

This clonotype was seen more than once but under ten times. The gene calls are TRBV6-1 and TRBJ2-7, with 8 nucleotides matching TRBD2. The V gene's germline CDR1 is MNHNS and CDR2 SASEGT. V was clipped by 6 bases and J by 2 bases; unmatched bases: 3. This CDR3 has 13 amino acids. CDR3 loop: CASRETSAYEQYF. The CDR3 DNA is TGTGCCAGCAGGGAGACTAGCGCCTACGAGCAGTACTTC.

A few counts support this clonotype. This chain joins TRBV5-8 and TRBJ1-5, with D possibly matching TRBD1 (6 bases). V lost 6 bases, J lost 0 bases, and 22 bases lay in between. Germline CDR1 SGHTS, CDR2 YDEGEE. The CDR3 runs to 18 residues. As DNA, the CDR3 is TGTGCCAGCAAGATCACGCCAGGGGCCCAATATAGCAATCAGCCCCAGCATTTT. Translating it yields CASKITPGAQYSNQPQHF.

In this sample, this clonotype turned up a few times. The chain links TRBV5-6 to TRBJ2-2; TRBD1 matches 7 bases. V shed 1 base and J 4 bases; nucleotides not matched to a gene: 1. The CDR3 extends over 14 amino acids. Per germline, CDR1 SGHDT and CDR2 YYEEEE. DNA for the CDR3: TGTGCCAGCAGCTTGAGGGGGCGCACCGGGGAGCTGTTTTTT. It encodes CASSLRGRTGELFF.

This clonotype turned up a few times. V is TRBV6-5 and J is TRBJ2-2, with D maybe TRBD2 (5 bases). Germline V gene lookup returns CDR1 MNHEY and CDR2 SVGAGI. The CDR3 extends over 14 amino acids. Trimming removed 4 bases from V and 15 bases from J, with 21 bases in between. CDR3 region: CASSLTNLVRVMFF. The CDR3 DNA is TGTGCCAGCAGTTTAACAAATCTTGTGCGGGTGATGTTTTTT.

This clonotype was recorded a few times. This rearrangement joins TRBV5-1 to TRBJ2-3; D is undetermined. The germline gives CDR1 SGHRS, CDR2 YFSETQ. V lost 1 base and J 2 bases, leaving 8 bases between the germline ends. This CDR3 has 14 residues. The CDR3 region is CASSLNSPTDTQYF. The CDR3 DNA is TGCGCCAGCAGCTTGAACTCGCCCACAGATACGCAGTATTTT.

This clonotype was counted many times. CDR3 loop: CATSDTRQGPNTEAFF. The CDR3 region has the DNA TGTGCCACCAGTGATACACGACAGGGACCGAACACTGAAGCTTTCTTT. The chain employs TRBV24-1 and TRBJ1-1; 7 positions match TRBD1. The ends lost 3 bases at V and 1 base at J; junction bases unmatched: 7. Germline assignment: CDR1 KGHDR and CDR2 SFDVKD. The CDR3 loop spans 16 amino acids.

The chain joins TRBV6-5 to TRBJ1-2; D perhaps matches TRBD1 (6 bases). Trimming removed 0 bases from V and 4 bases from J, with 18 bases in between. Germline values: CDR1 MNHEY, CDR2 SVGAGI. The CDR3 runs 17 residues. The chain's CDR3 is CASSYSRFTGGGYGYTF. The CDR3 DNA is TGTGCCAGCAGTTACTCGAGGTTCACAGGAGGGGGCTATGGCTACACCTTC.

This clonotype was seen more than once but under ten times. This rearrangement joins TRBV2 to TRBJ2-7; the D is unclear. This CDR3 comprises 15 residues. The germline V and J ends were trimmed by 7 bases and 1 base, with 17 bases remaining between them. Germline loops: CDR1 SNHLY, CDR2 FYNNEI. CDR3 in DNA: TGTGCCAGCACCCCCCGGGCCTCTCTGTCCTACGAGCAGTACTTC. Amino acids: CASTPRASLSYEQYF.

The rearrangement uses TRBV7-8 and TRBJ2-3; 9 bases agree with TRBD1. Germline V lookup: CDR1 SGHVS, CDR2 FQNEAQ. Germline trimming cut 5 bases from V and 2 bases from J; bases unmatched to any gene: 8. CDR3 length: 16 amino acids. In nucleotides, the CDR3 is TGTGCCAGCAGCCCCTCCGGGACAGGGATCACAGATACGCAGTATTTT. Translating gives CASSPSGTGITDTQYF.

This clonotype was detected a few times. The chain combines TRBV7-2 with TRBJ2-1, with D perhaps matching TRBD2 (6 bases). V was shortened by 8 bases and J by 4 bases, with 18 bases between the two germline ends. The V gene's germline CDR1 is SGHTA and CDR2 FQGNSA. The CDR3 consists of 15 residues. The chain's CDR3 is CASSLAEGIYNEQFF. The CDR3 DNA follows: TGTGCCAGCTCCCTGGCGGAGGGGATATACAATGAGCAGTTCTTC. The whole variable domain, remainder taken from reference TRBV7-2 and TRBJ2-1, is GAGVSQSPSNKVTEKGKDVELRCDPISGHTALYWYRQSLGQGLEFLIYFQGNSAPDKSGLPSDRFSAERTGGSVSTLTIQRTQQEDSAVYLCASSLAEGIYNEQFFGPGTRLTVL.

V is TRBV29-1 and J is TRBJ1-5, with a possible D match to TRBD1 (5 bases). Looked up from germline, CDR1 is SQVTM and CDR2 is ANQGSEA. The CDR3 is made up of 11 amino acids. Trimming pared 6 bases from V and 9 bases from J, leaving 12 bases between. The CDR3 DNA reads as TGCAGCGTCGGGACGGGTATGCCCCAGCATTTT. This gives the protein CSVGTGMPQHF.